This is a list of T cell receptor beta chains from one sample in a study of human T cells and chemical hapten exposure. Via MiXCR, TCRdb re-called the RACE reads, giving one row per CDR3 protein. The sample includes approximately 95,000 distinct CDR3 sequences, 10% to 12% seen only once; the top ten take 3.2%. The sequences come from whole blood, collected in connection with sensitization to the hapten diphenylcyclopropenone (DPC). The origin of the receptors is a woman aged 40-49 years with alopecia areata. Some clones in this sample may be carry-over from other donors' samples. The CDR3 runs from the conserved cysteine through the conserved F or W. The order of the fields is CDR3 DNA, CDR3 protein, J gene, D gene, V gene, clone size. D genes are given only for firm matches. Clone size appears in some rows only: once, few, many, or a class for an expanded clone.

TGTGCCAGCAGACCCAAGGTTAACTCCTACGAGCAGTACTTC,CASRPKVNSYEQYF,TRBJ2-7,-,TRBV2,-
TGTGCCAGCAGCACCAGGCAGCCAGGGAAATGGTCCGGGGAGCTGTTTTTT,CASSTRQPGKWSGELFF,TRBJ2-2,-,TRBV21-1,many
TGTGCCTGGTACATTAGGGAGAATGAGCAGTTCTTC,CAWYIRENEQFF,TRBJ2-1,-,TRBV30,-
TGTGCCAGCAGTGTACTAGCGGGAGCCTATATCTCCTACGAGCAGTACTTC,CASSVLAGAYISYEQYF,TRBJ2-7,TRBD2,TRBV12-3/TRBV12-4,many
TGCAGCGTCCTAGGACAGGGGGCGGCCGGGGAGCTGTTTTTT,CSVLGQGAAGELFF,TRBJ2-2,TRBD1,TRBV29-1,many
TGTGCCTGGCTCCTTGGAGGGGCAGGTCGAGCTTTCTTT,CAWLLGGAGRAFF,TRBJ1-1,-,TRBV30,few
TGCAGCGTTGGGCGGGGGAACACTGAAGCTTTCTTT,CSVGRGNTEAFF,TRBJ1-1,-,TRBV29-1,few
TGTGCCAGCACCACATCGGGAGATACGCAGTATTTT,CASTTSGDTQYF,TRBJ2-3,-,TRBV7-2,few
TGTGCCAGCAGTTCGGGGGGTGACCCGGGGACTGAAGCTTTCTTT,CASSSGGDPGTEAFF,TRBJ1-1,-,TRBV6-2/TRBV6-3,many
TGTGCCACCAGCAGAGATCAAGGGATTCAGCCCCAGCATTTT,CATSRDQGIQPQHF,TRBJ1-5,-,TRBV15,many
TGTGCCAGTAGTATAGGGCGAGGACTAGCGATCTACGAGCAGTACTTC,CASSIGRGLAIYEQYF,TRBJ2-7,TRBD2,TRBV19,few
TGTGCCAGCAGTTTCCAAATGGGTCGTGGCTACACCTTC,CASSFQMGRGYTF,TRBJ1-2,-,TRBV27,-
TGTGCCAGCAGCGGACCCGGGACTAGCGGGAGGGTGACAGATACGCAGTATTTT,CASSGPGTSGRVTDTQYF,TRBJ2-3,TRBD2,TRBV5-4,many
TGTGCCAGCTCCGGGGGCCCGAGCGAGCAGTACTTC,CASSGGPSEQYF,TRBJ2-7,-,TRBV6-5,few
TGTGCCAGCAGCTTATTTGGACAGGGTGCCCCCGGGGAGCTGTTTTTT,CASSLFGQGAPGELFF,TRBJ2-2,TRBD1,TRBV7-2,many
TGTGCCATCAGTGAGGGGGACAGTAATTCACCCCTCCACTTT,CAISEGDSNSPLHF,TRBJ1-6,TRBD1,TRBV10-3,few